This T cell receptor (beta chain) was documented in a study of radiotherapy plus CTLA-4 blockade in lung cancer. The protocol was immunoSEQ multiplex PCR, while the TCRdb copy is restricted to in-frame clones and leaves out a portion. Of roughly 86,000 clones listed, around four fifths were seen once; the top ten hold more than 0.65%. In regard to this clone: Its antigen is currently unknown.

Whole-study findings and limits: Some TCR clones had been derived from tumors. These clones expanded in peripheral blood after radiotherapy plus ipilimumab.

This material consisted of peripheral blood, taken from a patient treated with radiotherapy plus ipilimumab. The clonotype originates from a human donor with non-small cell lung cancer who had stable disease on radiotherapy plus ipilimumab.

The CDR3 region is CASSLRQSGGIEQFF. The CDR3 DNA sequence: TGTGCCAGCAGCTTAAGACAGAGCGGTGGTATTGAGCAGTTCTTC. The chain has TRBV7-2 and TRBJ2-1; perhaps D is TRBD1 or TRBD2 (5 bases each). There are 15 residues in the CDR3. Germline V gene lookup returns CDR1 SGHTA and CDR2 FQGNSA. V lost 2 bases and J 9 bases, leaving 17 bases between the germline ends.